The 30 T cell receptor beta chains given below trace back to one sample, sequenced in a study of beta chain features in type 1 diabetes. These receptors' antigens are unknown. Whole-study findings and limits: All four CD4+ subsets of Type 1 diabetes patients contained TCRB CDR3s that were moderately but significantly shorter.

cDNA synthesis used the whole RNA isolate, giving expressed TCRB sequences. Assay used: immunoSEQ multiplex PCR; TCRdb lists only in-frame clones, some missing. The sample includes 350,000 to 400,000 clones, around 12% of them seen just once. The specimen sequenced was naive CD4+ T cells from blood. The receptors derive from a young woman with type 1 diabetes.

The chain couples TRBV25-1 to TRBJ2-3, with 14 positions matching TRBD2. CDR3 length equals 16 residues. The trim removed 3 bases at V and 3 bases at J, leaving 2 bases unmatched. Germline-derived CDR1 and CDR2 are MGHDK and SYGVNS. In nucleotides, the CDR3 is TGTGCCAGCAGTGACAGGACTAGCGGGAGGACAGATACGCAGTATTTT. Its protein is CASSDRTSGRTDTQYF.

This clone has a handful of counts. This chain links TRBV28 with TRBJ2-7; tentative D call: TRBD1 (8 bases). The germline V gene encodes CDR1 MDHEN and CDR2 SYDVKM. V dropped 4 bases and J dropped 2 bases, with 27 bases sitting between them. The CDR3 totals 19 residues. The CDR3, as DNA: TGTGCCAGCAGTTCAAAGGGGGACAGGTGGGGGCTAGCGGCCTACGAGCAGTACTTC. Its translation: CASSSKGDRWGLAAYEQYF. The variable domain in full, completed from reference TRBV28 and TRBJ2-7, reads DVKVTQSSRYLVKRTGEKVFLECVQDMDHENMFWYRQDPGLGLRLIYFSYDVKMKEKGDIPEGYSVSREKKERFSLILESASTNQTSMYLCASSSKGDRWGLAAYEQYFGPGTRLTVT.

This clone was seen a few times. The rearrangement joins TRBV29-1 to TRBJ2-2, with TRBD2 matching 8 bases. The CDR3 runs to 16 residues. The V segment lost 8 bases and the J segment 0 bases; nucleotides outside the gene matches: 11. The germline CDR1 and CDR2 sequences are SQVTM and ANQGSEA. The CDR3 region has the DNA TGCAGCTTCCTAGGGGGTAGCGGGACGAACACCGGGGAGCTGTTTTTT. Its protein is CSFLGGSGTNTGELFF.

The chain joins TRBV7-9 to TRBJ1-2, with TRBD1 matching 9 bases. Germline trimming cut 5 bases from V and 1 base from J; bases unmatched to any gene: 5. Germline assignment: CDR1 SEHNR and CDR2 FQNEAQ (reference sequence). The length of the CDR3 is 15 residues. CDR3 coding DNA: TGTGCCAGCAGCGAATACAGGGGGCTTAACTATGGCTACACCTTC. Its protein product is CASSEYRGLNYGYTF.

This sequence joins TRBV7-2 and TRBJ2-3; TRBD2 matches 7 bases. CDR1 SGHTA and CDR2 FQGNSA come from the germline V gene. V gave up 11 bases and J gave up 0 bases; unmatched junction bases: 14. The CDR3 covers 16 residues. This CDR3 reads CAGSTRGDLSTDTQYF. The CDR3 bases are TGTGCCGGAAGCACCCGGGGGGACTTAAGCACAGATACGCAGTATTTT.

There are a few counts of this clone. The CDR3 loop reads CASRPLGGKGTGELFF. Here the CDR3 DNA reads TGTGCCAGCCGGCCCCTGGGCGGGAAGGGCACCGGGGAGCTGTTTTTT. The rearrangement uses TRBV27 and TRBJ2-2; D might be TRBD2 (6 bases). Trimming removed 8 bases from V and 4 bases from J, with 20 bases in between. CDR3 size: 16 residues. Per germline, CDR1 MNHEY and CDR2 SMNVEV (reference sequence).

The J gene is TRBJ2-3, the V gene TRBV13; D perhaps matches TRBD1 (6 bases). V lost 0 bases to trimming and J lost 2 bases, with 15 bases between them. The CDR3 has 17 residues. Per the germline V gene, CDR1 is PRHDT and CDR2 is FYEKMQ (reference sequence). In DNA, the CDR3 is TGTGCCAGCAGCTTAGGGGGGACAAGAGCCTTCACAGATACGCAGTATTTT. Translating gives CASSLGGTRAFTDTQYF.

The CDR3 bases are TGCGCCAGCAGCTTGGGACAGGGGAAAGTTGGAGGATCCTACGAGCAGTACTTC. Protein product: CASSLGQGKVGGSYEQYF. The chain is built from TRBV5-1 and TRBJ2-7; TRBD1 matches at 8 bases. The ends lost 0 bases at V and 1 base at J; junction bases unmatched: 12. There are 18 residues in the CDR3. In germline, CDR1 is SGHRS, CDR2 YFSETQ.

V and J are TRBV10-3 and TRBJ2-2; D is possibly TRBD1 (5 bases). The V gene's germline CDR1 is ENHRY and CDR2 SYGVKD. V was pared by 4 bases and J by 1 base, with 7 bases between. This CDR3 region has 14 residues. The CDR3 sequence: CAISGTGNTGELFF. The DNA of the CDR3 is TGTGCCATCAGTGGAACAGGGAACACCGGGGAGCTGTTTTTT.

The rearrangement joins TRBV4-3 to TRBJ2-3; 10 positions match TRBD2. Germline V CDR1 and CDR2: LGHNA, YSLEER. The trim removed 4 bases at V and 6 bases at J, leaving 4 bases unmatched. CDR3 length: 14 residues. The chain's CDR3 is CASSRTSGVDTQYF. The CDR3 bases are TGCGCCAGCAGCCGAACTAGCGGGGTGGATACGCAGTATTTT.

The rearrangement links TRBV5-1 to TRBJ2-1; 13 bases map to TRBD2. The V segment lost 1 base and the J segment 0 bases; nucleotides outside the gene matches: 4. Germline V gene data show CDR1 as SGHRS and CDR2 as YFSETQ. The CDR3 extends over 18 amino acids. In nucleotides, the CDR3 is TGCGCCAGCAGCTTGACTAGCGGGAGGGCCGGCTCCTACAATGAGCAGTTCTTC. This sequence encodes CASSLTSGRAGSYNEQFF.

Only a few counts were recorded for this clone. The J gene is TRBJ2-5, the V gene TRBV9; possibly TRBD2 for D (5 bases). The CDR3 runs 13 residues. The germline gives CDR1 SGDLS, CDR2 YYNGEE. The V end lost 4 bases, the J end lost 2 bases, and 9 bases lay between the germline ends. CDR3 region: CASSPSGQETQYF. DNA of the CDR3: TGTGCCAGCAGCCCAAGCGGACAAGAGACCCAGTACTTC.

The V and J genes are TRBV7-2 and TRBJ2-7, with D tentatively TRBD1 (6 bases). Germline-derived CDR1 and CDR2 are SGHTA and FQGNSA. V lost 5 bases and J lost 2, with 16 bases in between. The CDR3 consists of 15 residues. The CDR3 nucleotides are TGTGCCAGCAGCACGGACAGAATCCGAGCCTACGAGCAGTACTTC. Residues: CASSTDRIRAYEQYF.

This clone was counted between two and nine times. The chain recombines TRBV5-1 with TRBJ2-7; D is possibly TRBD2 (5 bases). This CDR3 spans 13 amino acids. Trimming stripped 0 bases from V and 3 bases from J, with 7 bases between. Germline CDR1 reads SGHRS; CDR2 reads YFSETQ. The CDR3 DNA reads as TGCGCCAGCAGCTTGGCCCGGGACTACGAGCAGTACTTC. Its protein product is CASSLARDYEQYF.

In its sample, this clone was seen a few times. The chain couples TRBV5-1 to TRBJ2-5; 8 positions match TRBD2. With 6 bases clipped from V and 4 bases from J, the junction kept 11 bases outside the gene matches. CDR1 is SGHRS, CDR2 YFSETQ, per germline. The CDR3 is made up of 15 amino acids. The CDR3 reads CASTPPLAARETQYF. DNA of the CDR3: TGCGCCAGCACCCCCCCACTAGCGGCGAGAGAGACCCAGTACTTC.

This clone was detected only a few times. The chain combines TRBV19 with TRBJ1-2; D gene ambiguous. Germline lookup yields CDR1 LNHDA and CDR2 SQIVND (reference sequence). The V and J ends lost 7 bases and 4 bases respectively, with 7 bases between them. This CDR3 is built from 11 residues. The CDR3 here is CASTPGYGYTF. The CDR3 bases are TGTGCCAGTACTCCCGGCTATGGCTACACCTTC.

CDR3 sequence reads: CAISDYGTGRQGDGEKLFF. CDR3 bases: TGTGCCATCAGTGATTACGGGACAGGGAGACAAGGGGATGGTGAAAAACTGTTTTTT. This rearrangement joins TRBV10-3 to TRBJ1-4, with 9 positions matching TRBD1. The CDR3 has 19 amino acids. V lost 3 bases and J lost 7; bases outside the gene matches: 18. Germline V gives CDR1 ENHRY, CDR2 SYGVKD.

The CDR3 loop is CASSQALAGVSYNEQFF. The CDR3 region has the DNA TGCGCCAGCAGCCAAGCACTAGCGGGAGTCTCCTACAATGAGCAGTTCTTC. The V call is TRBV4-1, the J call TRBJ2-1; 11 positions agree with TRBD2. Germline V gene data show CDR1 as MGHRA and CDR2 as YSYEKL. The CDR3 runs 17 residues. V gave up 1 base and J gave up 0 bases; unmatched junction bases: 2.

The J gene is TRBJ2-1, the V gene TRBV5-1; 8 bases agree with TRBD2. Germline CDR1 reads SGHRS; CDR2 reads YFSETQ. The CDR3 runs 15 residues. V was pared by 8 bases and J by 1 base, with 8 bases of the junction left unmatched. DNA of the CDR3: TGCGCCAGTCACCCAAGCGGGGGATCCTACAATGAGCAGTTCTTC. This codes for CASHPSGGSYNEQFF.

The chain links TRBV2 to TRBJ1-1, with 10 bases aligning to TRBD1. Germline CDR1 and CDR2: SNHLY and FYNNEI. This CDR3 comprises 14 residues. Trimming cost V 6 bases and J 7 bases; bases outside gene matches: 8. The CDR3 DNA sequence: TGTGCCAGCAGAGTGGGACAGGGGTCGGGTGAAGCTTTCTTT. Its translation: CASRVGQGSGEAFF.

This chain uses TRBV13 with TRBJ2-1, with 7 bases lining up with TRBD2. This CDR3 contains 15 residues. V was clipped by 5 bases and J by 0 bases; unmatched bases: 4. Germline-derived CDR1 and CDR2 are PRHDT and FYEKMQ (reference sequence). CDR3 nucleotide sequence: TGTGCCAGCAGCACACTAGCGCTCTCCTACAATGAGCAGTTCTTC. It specifies CASSTLALSYNEQFF.

This clone was seen a handful of times. In DNA, the CDR3 is TGCGCCAGCAGCCAAGTCGACAGAAGCTATGGCTACACCTTC. This gives the protein CASSQVDRSYGYTF. The J gene is TRBJ1-2, the V gene TRBV4-3; D possibly corresponds to TRBD1 (5 bases). The ends were cut back, 1 base at V and 4 bases at J, with 10 bases in the middle. The V gene's germline CDR1 is LGHNA and CDR2 YSLEER. This CDR3 region has 14 residues.

The V gene is TRBV19, the J gene TRBJ2-3; possible D gene TRBD2, 5 bases. V lost 7 bases, J lost 2 bases, and 10 bases lay in between. The CDR3 length is 13 residues. Germline lookup yields CDR1 LNHDA and CDR2 SQIVND (reference sequence). The DNA of the CDR3 is TGTGCCAGTACGAGGGCCGTCACAGATACGCAGTATTTT. It specifies CASTRAVTDTQYF.

This clone occurred a few times. This chain joins TRBV9 and TRBJ1-3; no firm D call. The CDR3 has 13 amino acids. Germline V gene data show CDR1 as SGDLS and CDR2 as YYNGEE. V was cut by 3 bases and J by 6 bases, with 10 bases left in between. The chain's CDR3 is CASSADIVNTIYF. The CDR3 DNA sequence: TGTGCCAGCAGCGCCGACATCGTAAACACCATATATTTT.

This clone was observed a few times. This chain uses TRBV4-3 with TRBJ2-5; TRBD2 matches 7 bases. This CDR3 comprises 17 residues. Trimming cost V 3 bases and J 4 bases; bases outside gene matches: 14. The germline CDR1 and CDR2 sequences are LGHNA and YSLEER. CDR3 nucleotides: TGCGCCAGCAGCCAGAACCCCCTAGCGGTTGCAGGAGAGACCCAGTACTTC. Amino acids: CASSQNPLAVAGETQYF.

J is TRBJ1-1 and V is TRBV9; D is uncertain. V was shortened by 0 bases and J by 3 bases, with 9 bases between the two germline ends. The CDR3 sequence is 14 residues long. Germline V gene lookup returns CDR1 SGDLS and CDR2 YYNGEE. The CDR3 spells CASSVDGTYTEAFF. The CDR3 bases are TGTGCCAGCAGCGTAGATGGCACGTACACTGAAGCTTTCTTT.

This clone was counted between two and nine times. The J gene is TRBJ2-3, the V gene TRBV5-1; TRBD2 matches 9 bases. Germline V CDR1 and CDR2: SGHRS, YFSETQ. Losses at the gene ends were 0 bases for V and 6 bases for J; bases not matched to a gene: 5. The CDR3 spans 15 residues. CDR3 region: CASSLVSGSADTQYF. The CDR3, as DNA: TGCGCCAGCAGCTTGGTTAGCGGGAGTGCGGATACGCAGTATTTT.

This rearrangement joins TRBV28 to TRBJ2-7; 9 bases map to TRBD2. The CDR3 totals 17 residues. The germline V gene encodes CDR1 MDHEN and CDR2 SYDVKM. Trimming took 5 bases from V and 5 from J; bases not matched to a gene: 16. The CDR3 sequence is CASSQDYLAGNLDEQYF. The CDR3 DNA reads TGTGCCAGCAGTCAAGACTACCTAGCGGGGAATCTAGACGAGCAGTACTTC.

This chain connects TRBV11-1 to TRBJ2-1, with 14 nucleotides matching TRBD2. Trimming removed 4 bases from V and 8 bases from J; junction bases left unmatched: 4. The CDR3 runs 15 residues. Germline V CDR1 and CDR2: SGHAT, FQDESV (reference sequence). CDR3 sequence reads: CASSYGLAGGYEQFF. The CDR3, as DNA: TGTGCCAGCAGCTACGGACTAGCGGGAGGCTATGAGCAGTTCTTC.

This rearrangement joins TRBV7-2 to TRBJ2-1, with D perhaps TRBD2 (5 bases). Germline lookup yields CDR1 SGHTA and CDR2 FQGNSA. CDR3 length equals 16 residues. V dropped 4 bases and J dropped 4 bases, with 17 bases sitting between them. CDR3 sequence reads: CASSSDSVNPYNEQFF. The CDR3 coding sequence is TGTGCCAGCAGCTCAGATAGCGTGAACCCTTACAATGAGCAGTTCTTC.